Shown below are 10 T cell receptor beta chains from a single sample sequenced in a study of T cells in Graves' hyperthyroidism and ophthalmopathy (dated by TCRdb to about 2019). Library preparation used multiplex PCR. The sample was run on an Illumina HiSeq 2000. Amplification of TCR beta CDR3 regions was carried out from RNA transcripts. For the first round of RT-PCR on the TCR CDR3, the HTBI primer set was used together with the Qiagen OneStep RT-PCR kit. The public reads were quality trimmed at Q25 with fastp and then assembled into clones with MiXCR by TCRdb, keeping productive beta chains. Identical CDR3 protein sequences are pooled into one entry, listed with their most common genes and DNA. This sample is represented by some 560,000 distinct CDR3 sequences; 14% of them were singletons. The ten largest clones add up to approximately 15% of the sample. The sequenced material came from blood. These receptors were obtained from a woman aged 40-49 years with Graves' hyperthyroidism.

The table lists this clonotype with many counts. The V and J genes are TRBV29-1 and TRBJ1-1; a weak D match, TRBD1 (5 bases). This CDR3 contains 14 residues. V gave up 5 bases and J gave up 7 bases, with 20 bases separating them. CDR1 is SQVTM, CDR2 ANQGSEA, per germline. The CDR3 is CSVTEQGGINEAFF. In DNA form, the CDR3 reads TGCAGCGTTACTGAGCAGGGTGGAATAAATGAAGCTTTCTTT.

This clonotype has a count of ten or more. This chain joins TRBV10-3 and TRBJ2-1; 10 nucleotides line up with TRBD2. J was trimmed by 5 bases and V by 8 bases; bases with no gene match: 12. In germline, CDR1 is ENHRY, CDR2 SYGVKD. The CDR3 loop spans 16 amino acids. Written as DNA, the CDR3 is TGTGCCATCCAAGCAACGGGACTAGCGCAGAACAATGAGCAGTTCTTC. The encoded protein is CAIQATGLAQNNEQFF.

The chain couples TRBV6-2 or TRBV6-3 to TRBJ2-1; TRBD2 matches 8 bases. V lost 6 bases to trimming and J lost 13 bases; unmatched junction nucleotides: 14. This CDR3 spans 14 amino acids. Germline V gives CDR1 MNHEY, CDR2 SVGEGT. In DNA form, the CDR3 reads TGTGCCAGCAGCGTGGAAGCGGGAGTCAGTCCCCAGTTCTTC. Protein product: CASSVEAGVSPQFF.

A few counts support this clonotype. The chain combines TRBV5-1 with TRBJ1-4; no clear D. Trimming cost V 4 bases and J 7 bases, with 17 bases left between them. The CDR3 spans 15 residues. In germline, CDR1 is SGHRS, CDR2 YFSETQ. CDR3 sequence (DNA): TGCGCCAGCAGCCCCGGAGAGAGTCGGGCTGAAAAACTGTTTTTT. Translation: CASSPGESRAEKLFF.

This clonotype has ten or more counts. The chain couples TRBV20-1 to TRBJ2-1, with 13 bases fitting TRBD2. V lost 1 base and J lost 6; bases outside the gene matches: 6. The CDR3 is made up of 16 amino acids. Per the germline V gene, CDR1 is DFQATT and CDR2 is SNEGSKA (reference sequence). CDR3 protein: CSARAPGLAGINEQFF. As DNA, the CDR3 is TGCAGTGCTAGAGCTCCGGGACTAGCGGGAATCAATGAGCAGTTCTTC.

This clonotype turned up a few times. This chain connects TRBV6-1 to TRBJ2-1; D may correspond to TRBD1 or TRBD2 (5 bases each). V shed 6 bases and J shed 3 bases, with 21 bases lying between them. Germline assignment: CDR1 MNHNS and CDR2 SASEGT. CDR3 length: 17 amino acids. In DNA form, the CDR3 reads TGTGCCAGCAGCAATCCTCCCCCCAGGGCGGGCTACAATGAGCAGTTCTTC. Translation gives CASSNPPPRAGYNEQFF.

About this clonotype itself: Mismatch with germline at one junction end may stem from a read error. The chain links TRBV12-3 or TRBV12-4 to TRBJ2-1, with 9 nucleotides matching TRBD1. This CDR3 has 16 amino acids. CDR3 region: CASTLGQGRSYNEQFF. The CDR3 nucleotides read TGTGCCAGCACTTTAGGACAGGGGAGATCCTACAATGAGCAGTTCTTC.

Many counts were recorded for this clonotype. This chain links TRBV28 with TRBJ2-5; 9 positions agree with TRBD1. Trimming removed 2 bases from V and 5 bases from J; junction bases left unmatched: 6. The germline CDR1 and CDR2 sequences are MDHEN and SYDVKM. The CDR3 has 15 residues. CDR3 residues: CASSLGTGKWETQYF. CDR3 DNA: TGTGCCAGCAGTTTAGGGACAGGGAAATGGGAGACCCAGTACTTC.

Concerning this clonotype itself: Possible read error: a much larger clone is one base away. This sequence joins TRBV7-2 and TRBJ2-7, with 8 positions matching TRBD2. The last part of the DNA fits TRBJ2-1 better; the J call may be wrong. The CDR3 has 15 amino acids. The germline V gene encodes CDR1 SGHTA and CDR2 FQGNSA. CDR3 in DNA: TGTGCCAGCAGCTTAGTGTTCGGGAGGGCCTACGAGCAGTTCTTC. Translating it yields CASSLVFGRAYEQFF.

This clonotype appeared many times. The rearrangement joins TRBV30 to TRBJ1-4; no reliable D call. The CDR3 loop spans 13 amino acids. V was trimmed by 1 base and J by 4 bases, leaving 7 bases between them. The germline gives CDR1 GTSNPN, CDR2 SVGIG (reference sequence). This CDR3 reads CAWSAVINEKLFF. CDR3 sequence (DNA): TGTGCCTGGAGTGCTGTGATTAATGAAAAACTGTTTTTT.